This is a list of T cell receptor beta chains from one sample in a study of cytomegalovirus exposure and HLA in healthy donors. The data were produced by immunoSEQ multiplex PCR, yet TCRdb's version contains in-frame clones alone and is incomplete. Among about 210,000 clones listed, roughly 85% were seen once. The specimen was PBMCs. These receptors originate from a girl aged 2 to 10 in good health and CMV-seronegative. CDR3s include the opening cysteine and the closing phenylalanine or tryptophan. Each record gives: V gene, J gene, CDR3 protein.

TRBV6-1	TRBJ1-3	CASSTRDRGNTIYF
TRBV6-6	TRBJ2-1	CASSYRLDPYNEQFF
TRBV4-2	TRBJ2-1	CASSQDRGRNEQFF
TRBV2	TRBJ1-1	CASSLSGSGYTEAFF
TRBV6-1	TRBJ1-1	CASSENSIFEAFF
TRBV2	TRBJ1-4	CASSEIQGYREKLFF
TRBV6-1	TRBJ1-5	CASSADRQGSHQPQHF
TRBV28	TRBJ1-6	CASSRGQGVNSPLHF
TRBV4-1	TRBJ2-1	CASSQDPPLAGSSYNEQFF
TRBV6-6	TRBJ1-2	CAGRTGYDGYTF
TRBV6-5	TRBJ2-5	CASSYSPSGKETQYF
TRBV11-2	TRBJ1-6	CASSSPAGTGSYNSPFHF
TRBV9	TRBJ1-3	CASSVEGGQGLGNTIYF
TRBV5-1	TRBJ2-1	CASSLTSGEGWGQFF
TRBV10-3	TRBJ2-1	CAISESSGGYNEQFF
TRBV10-1	TRBJ2-7	CASSESLASGSDEQYF
TRBV27	TRBJ2-7	CASSLQGAYEQYF